The clone carrying this T cell receptor (beta chain) was seen only once. Investigators isolated RNA and reverse transcribed it into cDNA to act as the sequencing template. Profiled with immunoSEQ multiplex PCR; TCRdb holds only in-frame clones, not every one. The profile covers some 200,000 clones, with roughly three fifths appearing a single time and less than 4% taken by the ten largest. Germline V gene sequence: CDR1 LGHNA, CDR2 YSLEER. The V end was cut by 0 bases, the J end by 1 base, with 16 bases between. The CDR3 is 18 residues long. The sample's treatment: oral pan-JAK inhibitor, 5-10 mg twice daily. This record comes from a study of CD8+ T cells in alopecia areata.

This clonotype originated in a human donor with alopecia areata. This material consisted of CD4+ T cells sorted from blood, taken at week 4, from a patient treated with tofacitinib. The chain links TRBV4-3 to TRBJ1-5; D possibly corresponds to TRBD1 (5 bases). Written as DNA, the CDR3 is TGCGCCAGCAGCCAAGAAATTCAAGGGACTACGAGCAATCAGCCCCAGCATTTT. It codes for CASSQEIQGTTSNQPQHF.